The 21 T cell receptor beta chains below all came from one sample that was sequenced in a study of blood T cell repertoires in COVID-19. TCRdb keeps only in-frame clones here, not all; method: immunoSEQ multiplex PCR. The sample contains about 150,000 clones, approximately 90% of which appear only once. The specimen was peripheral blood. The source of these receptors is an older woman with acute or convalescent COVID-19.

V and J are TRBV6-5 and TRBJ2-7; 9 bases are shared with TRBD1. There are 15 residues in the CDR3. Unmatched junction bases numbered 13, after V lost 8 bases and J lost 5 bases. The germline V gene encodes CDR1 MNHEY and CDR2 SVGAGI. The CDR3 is CASALMGQGRNEQYV. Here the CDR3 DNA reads TGTGCCAGCGCGTTGATGGGACAGGGTCGCAACGAGCAGTACGTC.

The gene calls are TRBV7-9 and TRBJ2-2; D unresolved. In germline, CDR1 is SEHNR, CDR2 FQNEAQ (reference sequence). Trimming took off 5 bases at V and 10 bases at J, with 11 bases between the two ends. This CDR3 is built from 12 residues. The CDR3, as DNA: TGTGCCAGCAGCCCGTCTACTCCGGAGCTGTTTTTT. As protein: CASSPSTPELFF.

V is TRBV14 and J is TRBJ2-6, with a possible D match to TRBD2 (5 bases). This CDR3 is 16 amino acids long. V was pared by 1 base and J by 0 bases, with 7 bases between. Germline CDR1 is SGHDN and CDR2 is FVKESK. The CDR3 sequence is CASSQGGYSGANVLTF. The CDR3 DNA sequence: TGTGCCAGCAGCCAAGGAGGGTACTCTGGGGCCAACGTCCTGACTTTC.

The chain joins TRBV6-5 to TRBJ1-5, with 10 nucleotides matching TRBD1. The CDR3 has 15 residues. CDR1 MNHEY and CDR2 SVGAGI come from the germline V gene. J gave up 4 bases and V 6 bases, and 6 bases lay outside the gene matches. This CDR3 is CASSRGQGRNQPQHF. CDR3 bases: TGTGCCAGCAGCCGGGGACAGGGGAGGAATCAGCCCCAGCATTTT.

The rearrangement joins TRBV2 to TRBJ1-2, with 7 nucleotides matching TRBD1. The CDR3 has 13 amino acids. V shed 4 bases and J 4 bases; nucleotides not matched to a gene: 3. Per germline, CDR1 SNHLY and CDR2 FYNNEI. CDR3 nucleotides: TGTGCCAGCAGTGCAGGGACAGCCTATGGCTACACCTTC. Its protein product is CASSAGTAYGYTF.

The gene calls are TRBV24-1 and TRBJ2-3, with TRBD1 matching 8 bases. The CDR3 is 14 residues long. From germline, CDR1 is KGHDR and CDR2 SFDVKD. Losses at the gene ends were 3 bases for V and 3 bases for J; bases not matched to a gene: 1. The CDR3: CATSDQGATDTQYF. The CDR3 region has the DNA TGTGCCACCAGTGATCAGGGGGCGACAGATACGCAGTATTTT.

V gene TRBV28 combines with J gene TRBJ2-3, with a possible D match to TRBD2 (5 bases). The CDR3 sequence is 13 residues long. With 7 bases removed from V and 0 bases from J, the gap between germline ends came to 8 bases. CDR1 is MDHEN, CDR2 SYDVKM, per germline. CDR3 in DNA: TGTGCCAGCATGAGCGGAAGCACAGATACGCAGTATTTT. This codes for CASMSGSTDTQYF.

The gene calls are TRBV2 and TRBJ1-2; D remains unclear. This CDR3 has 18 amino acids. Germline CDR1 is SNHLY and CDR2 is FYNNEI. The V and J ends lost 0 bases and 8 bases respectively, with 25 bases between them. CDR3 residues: CASSEAESGRGSPGGYTF. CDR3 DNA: TGTGCCAGCAGTGAAGCTGAGTCGGGCCGAGGGTCCCCTGGGGGCTACACCTTC.

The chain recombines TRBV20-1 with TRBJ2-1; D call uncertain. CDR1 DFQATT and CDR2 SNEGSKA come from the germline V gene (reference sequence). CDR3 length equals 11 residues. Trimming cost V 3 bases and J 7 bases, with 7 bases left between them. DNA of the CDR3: TGCAGTGCTAGTAGCAGGAATGAGCAGTTCTTC. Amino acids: CSASSRNEQFF.

Written as DNA, the CDR3 is TGTGCCAGCAGTTACACAGGGGTGTCTTCCGGGGAGCTGTTTTTT. As protein: CASSYTGVSSGELFF. The chain employs TRBV6-6 and TRBJ2-2; 7 nucleotides agree with TRBD1. Germline V gene sequence: CDR1 MNHNY, CDR2 SVGAGI (reference sequence). The CDR3 loop spans 15 amino acids. J was trimmed by 6 bases and V by 2 bases; bases with no gene match: 6.

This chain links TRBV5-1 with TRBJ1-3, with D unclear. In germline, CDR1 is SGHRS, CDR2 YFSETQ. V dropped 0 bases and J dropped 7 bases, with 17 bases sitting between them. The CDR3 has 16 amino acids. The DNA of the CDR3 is TGCGCCAGCAGCTTGGCCCCGGGGATCGGAGTGAACACCATATATTTT. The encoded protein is CASSLAPGIGVNTIYF.

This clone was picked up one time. CDR3 sequence (DNA): TGCGCCAGCGCCGTCGGGACAGTTAACTATGGCTACACCTTC. This encodes CASAVGTVNYGYTF. The chain carries TRBV5-1 and TRBJ1-2; 7 bases fit TRBD1. CDR1 is SGHRS and CDR2 is YFSETQ in the germline V gene. Trimming cost V 7 bases and J 1 base; bases outside gene matches: 7. The CDR3 consists of 14 residues.

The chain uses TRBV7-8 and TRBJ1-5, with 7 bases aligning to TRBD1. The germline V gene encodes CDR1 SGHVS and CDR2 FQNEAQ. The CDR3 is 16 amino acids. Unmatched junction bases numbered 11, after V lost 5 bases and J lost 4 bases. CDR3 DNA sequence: TGTGCCAGCAGCCCCAAGGAGGGGGCGCCGAATCAGCCCCAGCATTTT. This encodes CASSPKEGAPNQPQHF.

Here the CDR3 reads CAISESGQHNEQFF. For the CDR3, the DNA is TGTGCCATCAGTGAGTCAGGACAGCACAATGAGCAGTTCTTC. The rearrangement joins TRBV10-3 to TRBJ2-1; possible D gene TRBD1, 6 bases. V lost 0 bases to trimming and J lost 5 bases, with 8 bases between them. CDR3 length: 14 amino acids. Germline loops: CDR1 ENHRY, CDR2 SYGVKD.

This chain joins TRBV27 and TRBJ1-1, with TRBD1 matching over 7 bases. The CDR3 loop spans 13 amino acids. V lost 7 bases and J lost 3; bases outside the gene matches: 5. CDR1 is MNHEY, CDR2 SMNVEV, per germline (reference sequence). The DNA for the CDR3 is TGTGCCAGCACGAACAGGGGAGACACTGAAGCTTTCTTT. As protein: CASTNRGDTEAFF.

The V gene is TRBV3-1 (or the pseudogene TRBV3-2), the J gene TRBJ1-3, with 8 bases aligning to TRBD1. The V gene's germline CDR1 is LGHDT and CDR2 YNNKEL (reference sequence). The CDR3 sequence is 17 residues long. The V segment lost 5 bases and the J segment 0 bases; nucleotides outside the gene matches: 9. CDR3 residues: CASSSRTGKSSGNTIYF. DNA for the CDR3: TGTGCCAGCAGCTCCCGGACAGGGAAGAGCTCTGGAAACACCATATATTTT.

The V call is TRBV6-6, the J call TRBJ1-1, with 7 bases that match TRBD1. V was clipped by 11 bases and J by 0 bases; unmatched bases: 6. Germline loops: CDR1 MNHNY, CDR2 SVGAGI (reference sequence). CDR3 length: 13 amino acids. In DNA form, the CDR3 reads TGTGCCGGTAGACAGGGAGTGAACACTGAAGCTTTCTTT. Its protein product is CAGRQGVNTEAFF.

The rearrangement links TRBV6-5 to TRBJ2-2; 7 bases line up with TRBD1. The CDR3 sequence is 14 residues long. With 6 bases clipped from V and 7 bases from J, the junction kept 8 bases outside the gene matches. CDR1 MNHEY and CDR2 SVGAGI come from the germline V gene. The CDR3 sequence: CASRLTGASGELFF. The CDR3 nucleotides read TGTGCCAGCAGGCTAACAGGGGCGAGCGGGGAGCTGTTTTTT.

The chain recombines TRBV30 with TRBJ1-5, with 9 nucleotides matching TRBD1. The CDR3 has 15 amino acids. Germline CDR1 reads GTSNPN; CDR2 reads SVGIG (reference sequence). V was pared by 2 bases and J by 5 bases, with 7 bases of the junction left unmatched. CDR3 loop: CAWSPHRGLHQPQHF. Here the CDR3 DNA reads TGTGCCTGGAGTCCCCACAGGGGGCTGCATCAGCCCCAGCATTTT.

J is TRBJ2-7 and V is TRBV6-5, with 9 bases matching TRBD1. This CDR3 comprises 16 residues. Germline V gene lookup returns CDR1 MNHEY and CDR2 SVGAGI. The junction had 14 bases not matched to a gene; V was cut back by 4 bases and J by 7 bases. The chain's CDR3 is CASSWTTGTGHEEQYF. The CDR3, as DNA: TGTGCCAGCAGTTGGACGACCGGGACAGGGCATGAGGAGCAGTACTTC.

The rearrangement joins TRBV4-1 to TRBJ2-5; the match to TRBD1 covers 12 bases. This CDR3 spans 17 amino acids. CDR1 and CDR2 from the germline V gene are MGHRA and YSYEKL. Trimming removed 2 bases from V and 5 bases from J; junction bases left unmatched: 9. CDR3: CASSQLLGQGARETQYF. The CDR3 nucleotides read TGCGCCAGCAGCCAATTGCTGGGACAGGGGGCTCGGGAGACCCAGTACTTC.